These 27 T cell receptor beta chains share one sample of origin, sequenced in a study of T cells in Graves' hyperthyroidism and ophthalmopathy (dated by TCRdb to about 2019). Libraries were constructed by multiplex PCR. The run used an Illumina HiSeq 2000. Amplification of TCR beta CDR3 regions was carried out from RNA transcripts. For the first round of RT-PCR on the TCR CDR3, the HTBI primer set was used together with the Qiagen OneStep RT-PCR kit. Clones were called with MiXCR by TCRdb after fastp trimmed the public reads at Q25, and only in-frame beta chains were retained. Here each entry gathers all rows of one CDR3 protein and keeps the most common genes and DNA. The sample table lists hundreds of thousands of distinct CDR3 sequences, 14% of them with a count of one. Roughly 10% of the sample goes to the ten largest clones. Source material: blood. Source of these receptors: a young woman with Graves' hyperthyroidism.

This clonotype was counted at least ten times. This chain joins TRBV30 and TRBJ2-1; 9 positions match TRBD2. V lost 5 bases to trimming and J lost 7 bases; unmatched junction nucleotides: 12. The CDR3 length is 15 residues. The germline V gene encodes CDR1 GTSNPN and CDR2 SVGIG (reference sequence). CDR3 region: CAWQSEWAGGNEQFF. CDR3 bases: TGTGCCTGGCAATCGGAGTGGGCGGGAGGGAATGAGCAGTTCTTC.

There are many counts of this clonotype. The chain links TRBV9 to TRBJ2-5, with D perhaps matching TRBD2 (6 bases). The V and J ends lost 7 bases and 4 bases respectively, with 17 bases between them. The CDR3 has 14 amino acids. Germline V gene data show CDR1 as SGDLS and CDR2 as YYNGEE. CDR3 amino acids: CASSHRGTPETQYF. The CDR3 bases are TGTGCCAGCTCCCATCGCGGGACCCCAGAGACCCAGTACTTC. Based on the CDR3 plus reference TRBV9 and TRBJ2-5, the full variable domain is DSGVTQTPKHLITATGQRVTLRCSPRSGDLSVYWYQQSLDQGLQFLIQYYNGEERAKGNILERFSAQQFPDLHSELNLSSLELGDSALYFCASSHRGTPETQYFGPGTRLLVL.

This clonotype was picked up many times. This sequence joins TRBV9 and TRBJ2-7, with a possible D match to TRBD1 (5 bases). The germline gives CDR1 SGDLS, CDR2 YYNGEE. The CDR3 spans 14 residues. Trimming cost V 4 bases and J 4 bases, with 15 bases left between them. CDR3 sequence (DNA): TGTGCCAGCAGCCTCGGACACCGCGCGTACGAGCAGTACTTC. This translates into CASSLGHRAYEQYF.

This clonotype was seen at least ten times. V gene TRBV24-1 combines with J gene TRBJ2-6; 8 bases agree with TRBD1. This CDR3 spans 18 amino acids. CDR1 and CDR2 (germline): KGHDR, SFDVKD. Trimming cost V 7 bases and J 4 bases; bases outside gene matches: 14. The CDR3 DNA sequence: TGTGCCACCAGCTCGGGGGACAGGCCTTATGGAGGGGCCAACGTCCTGACTTTC. This gives the protein CATSSGDRPYGGANVLTF.

The table lists this clonotype with many counts. This rearrangement joins TRBV7-8 to TRBJ2-7; 10 bases map to TRBD2. The junction had 7 bases not matched to a gene; V was cut back by 4 bases and J by 4 bases. Germline CDR1 SGHVS, CDR2 FQNEAQ. The CDR3 has 15 amino acids. DNA for the CDR3: TGTGCCAGCAGCTCCCGGACTAGCGGAGTTTACGAGCAGTACTTC. Protein: CASSSRTSGVYEQYF.

This clonotype was observed a handful of times. The chain carries TRBV20-1 and TRBJ2-2; D could derive from TRBD1 or TRBD2 (6 bases each). Germline V gene sequence: CDR1 DFQATT, CDR2 SNEGSKA (reference sequence). The germline V and J ends were trimmed by 0 bases and 3 bases, with 14 bases remaining between them. The CDR3 spans 16 residues. For the CDR3, the DNA is TGCAGTGCTAGAGATGGGGAGAGGGGGGACACCGGGGAGCTGTTTTTT. Translation: CSARDGERGDTGELFF.

This clonotype was seen a few times. The genes are TRBV4-2 and TRBJ1-5; TRBD1 matches at 9 bases. CDR1 LGHNA and CDR2 YNFKEQ come from the germline V gene. The CDR3 sequence is 15 residues long. Trimming removed 3 bases from V and 9 bases from J; junction bases left unmatched: 9. CDR3 DNA: TGTGCCAGCAGCCAGCGTCCCGGGACAGGGTCGCCCCAGCATTTT. It codes for CASSQRPGTGSPQHF.

This clonotype was counted at least ten times. This chain uses TRBV28 with TRBJ2-1; TRBD1 matches 9 bases. The J segment lost 9 bases and the V segment lost 8 bases, leaving 11 bases of the junction unmatched. Germline values: CDR1 MDHEN, CDR2 SYDVKM. The CDR3 consists of 14 residues. CDR3 protein: CASHGTGGLAEQFF. In nucleotides, the CDR3 is TGTGCCAGCCACGGCACAGGGGGCCTCGCTGAGCAGTTCTTC.

This clonotype was counted a few times. The chain couples TRBV2 to TRBJ2-5; the D gene is possibly TRBD1 (5 bases). CDR1 is SNHLY, CDR2 FYNNEI, per germline. The CDR3 extends over 13 amino acids. Trimming removed 9 bases from V and 1 base from J, with 12 bases in between. As DNA, the CDR3 is TGTGCCAGTCATTACAGGACCCAAGAGACCCAGTACTTC. Its protein product is CASHYRTQETQYF.

Comments on this clonotype: A much larger clone is a single base away; this may be a read error. The chain carries TRBV7-2 and TRBJ2-1; D may be TRBD2 (7 bases). Germline V CDR1 and CDR2: SGHTA, FQGNSA. V dropped 4 bases and J dropped 10 bases, with 20 bases sitting between them. This CDR3 is built from 15 residues. The CDR3 region is CASSSPRGAPVEQFF. The DNA for the CDR3 is TGTGCCAGCAGCTCCCCCCGGGGGGCCCCTGTAGAGCAGTTCTTC.

V gene TRBV7-9 combines with J gene TRBJ2-3; unclear D gene. This CDR3 is built from 12 residues. V was trimmed by 2 bases and J by 5 bases, leaving 5 bases between them. The germline V gene has CDR1 SEHNR and CDR2 FQNEAQ (reference sequence). In nucleotides, the CDR3 is TGTGCCAGCAGCTTAAGCGAAGATACGCAGTATTTT. Protein: CASSLSEDTQYF.

At least ten counts were recorded for this clonotype. The gene calls are TRBV12-3 or TRBV12-4 and TRBJ2-7, with D tentatively TRBD2 (5 bases). V shed 4 bases and J shed 3 bases, with 13 bases lying between them. This CDR3 has 14 amino acids. The CDR3 DNA reads as TGTGCCAGCAGTTGGGCCGGGATGAGCTACGAGCAGTACTTC. It encodes CASSWAGMSYEQYF.

This clonotype was seen more than once but under ten times. The genes are TRBV19 and TRBJ1-1; D is ambiguous. Trimming took 7 bases from V and 5 from J, leaving 11 bases between them. This CDR3 contains 12 residues. Germline-derived CDR1 and CDR2 are LNHDA and SQIVND (reference sequence). The CDR3, as DNA: TGTGCCAGTAAAGACGGATGGACTGAAGCTTTCTTT. Translating it yields CASKDGWTEAFF. Using reference TRBV19 and TRBJ1-1 for the parts outside the CDR3, the full variable domain is DGGITQSPKYLFRKEGQNVTLSCEQNLNHDAMYWYRQDPGQGLRLIYYSQIVNDFQKGDIAEGYSVSREKKESFPLTVTSAQKNPTAFYLCASKDGWTEAFFGQGTRLTVV.

In its sample, this clonotype was seen a few times. Being one base from a much bigger clone, this may be a read error. The CDR3 nucleotides are TGTGCCAGCGATAGCGGGAGGGTTGGGGAGGCCCAGTACTTC. It is translated as CASDSGRVGEAQYF. The genes are TRBV6-4 and TRBJ2-5; 11 nucleotides line up with TRBD2. The CDR3 consists of 14 residues. Trimming took 8 bases from V and 9 from J; bases not matched to a gene: 11. Germline CDR1 and CDR2: MRHNA and SNTAGT.

The sample holds many counts of this clonotype. V and J are TRBV24-1 and TRBJ2-1, with 8 bases fitting TRBD2. Germline values: CDR1 KGHDR, CDR2 SFDVKD. The CDR3 spans 11 residues. With V trimmed by 10 bases and J by 9 bases, 4 bases remained unmatched. CDR3 DNA: TGTGCCACGAGCGGGAGTGGTGAGCAGTTCTTC. Amino acid sequence: CATSGSGEQFF.

This clonotype was counted ten times or more. The chain couples TRBV20-1 to TRBJ1-1, with TRBD1 matching 8 bases. Germline CDR1 DFQATT, CDR2 SNEGSKA (reference sequence). The ends lost 4 bases at V and 1 base at J; junction bases unmatched: 2. CDR3 length: 13 amino acids. In DNA form, the CDR3 reads TGCAGTGCTATGGGACAGGCGAACACTGAAGCTTTCTTT. As protein: CSAMGQANTEAFF.

The table lists this clonotype with many counts. The chain is built from TRBV3-1 and TRBJ1-2; D is ambiguous. Germline lookup yields CDR1 LGHDT and CDR2 YNNKEL (reference sequence). The CDR3 is made up of 14 amino acids. Trimming removed 6 bases at V and 7 bases at J, with 18 bases between. The CDR3 region has the DNA TGTGCCAGCAGTAATCTAGGAGGGCGCGGTGGCTACACCTTC. It yields the protein CASSNLGGRGGYTF.

With respect to this clonotype: This may be a read error: a much more frequent sequence differs by one nucleotide. No conserved phenylalanine or tryptophan is present at the end of the CDR3, so a read error is the likely explanation. The chain employs TRBV11-2 and TRBJ2-7; 10 positions agree with TRBD2. CDR3 length: 20 residues. Per the germline V gene, CDR1 is SGHAT and CDR2 is FQNNGV. J gave up 3 bases and V 1 base, and 18 bases lay outside the gene matches. CDR3 bases: TGTGCCAGCAGCTTAGTCCCCCCCCTTAGCGGGAGGTCCCATCGCTACGAGCAGTACCTC. Translated, it gives CASSLVPPLSGRSHRYEQYL.

This clonotype was detected ten times or more. V is TRBV11-2 and J is TRBJ2-7; D is uncertain. Germline V lookup: CDR1 SGHAT, CDR2 FQNNGV. The CDR3 has 16 amino acids. V lost 5 bases and J lost 0, with 17 bases in between. CDR3 DNA: TGTGCCAGCAGCCTATTACGTCCTGAGAGCTCCTACGAGCAGTACTTC. Protein: CASSLLRPESSYEQYF.

This clonotype was counted many times. V gene TRBV10-3 combines with J gene TRBJ2-7; 9 bases line up with TRBD2. V lost 6 bases and J lost 3; bases outside the gene matches: 9. The CDR3 covers 15 residues. Germline CDR1 ENHRY, CDR2 SYGVKD. The CDR3 is CAIREGLSGSYEQYF. The CDR3 DNA reads TGTGCCATCAGGGAGGGGCTTAGCGGGAGCTACGAGCAGTACTTC.

This clonotype was counted ten times or more. The rearrangement joins TRBV2 to TRBJ1-5; TRBD1 might be the D (5 bases). Trimming took off 4 bases at V and 3 bases at J, with 10 bases between the two ends. Germline CDR1 SNHLY, CDR2 FYNNEI. The length of the CDR3 is 14 residues. The DNA for the CDR3 is TGTGCCAGCAGTGGGGGGGACCTCAATCAGCCCCAGCATTTT. Its protein product is CASSGGDLNQPQHF.

This clonotype was recorded many times. The chain uses TRBV5-1 and TRBJ2-1; tentatively, D is TRBD1 or TRBD2 (5 bases each). Trimming stripped 5 bases from V and 5 bases from J, with 14 bases between. The CDR3 runs 14 residues. CDR1 is SGHRS and CDR2 is YFSETQ in the germline V gene. CDR3 amino acids: CASSDPGRDNEQFF. The CDR3 region has the DNA TGCGCCAGCAGTGATCCAGGGCGGGACAATGAGCAGTTCTTC. Variable domain in full (rest from reference TRBV5-1 and TRBJ2-1): KAGVTQTPRYLIKTRGQQVTLSCSPISGHRSVSWYQQTPGQGLQFLFEYFSETQRNKGNFPGRFSGRQFSNSRSEMNVSTLELGDSALYLCASSDPGRDNEQFFGPGTRLTVL.

This clonotype came up a few times. V is TRBV28 and J is TRBJ2-1; 11 nucleotides match TRBD2. V lost 7 bases to trimming and J lost 6 bases; unmatched junction nucleotides: 8. CDR1 and CDR2 (germline): MDHEN, SYDVKM. The CDR3 length is 15 residues. The CDR3 region has the DNA TGTGCCAGCACCCGGGGGACTAGCGGAGTCAATGAGCAGTTCTTC. Encoded protein: CASTRGTSGVNEQFF.

This clonotype was observed many times. The chain uses TRBV28 and TRBJ2-7; a weak D match, TRBD1 (6 bases). Germline CDR1 reads MDHEN; CDR2 reads SYDVKM. V lost 6 bases and J lost 2, with 14 bases in between. The CDR3 spans 14 residues. The CDR3 DNA reads TGTGCCAGCAGAGTCGAAGAGGGGGCCTACGAGCAGTACTTC. Residues: CASRVEEGAYEQYF.

This clonotype was observed a few times. The chain recombines TRBV7-2 with TRBJ1-6; TRBD1 is a possible D gene (5 bases). The CDR3 runs to 12 residues. V was shortened by 6 bases and J by 13 bases, with 13 bases between the two germline ends. Germline lookup yields CDR1 SGHTA and CDR2 FQGNSA. The chain's CDR3 is CASRRGLGPLHF. The CDR3 nucleotides read TGTGCCAGCAGACGGGGCCTTGGGCCCCTCCACTTT.

This chain links TRBV5-1 with TRBJ2-3; D is undetermined. This CDR3 has 15 residues. V lost 0 bases and J 3 bases, leaving 11 bases between the germline ends. Germline-derived CDR1 and CDR2 are SGHRS and YFSETQ. This CDR3 reads CASSLGLSTTDTQYF. As DNA, the CDR3 is TGCGCCAGCAGCTTGGGGTTGTCCACAACAGATACGCAGTATTTT.

The chain uses TRBV6-1 and TRBJ2-5; D is unclear. Trimming stripped 1 base from V and 4 bases from J, with 16 bases between. Germline V gene data show CDR1 as MNHNS and CDR2 as SASEGT. The CDR3 has 16 amino acids. This CDR3 reads CASSEDVGIQGETQYF. CDR3 DNA: TGTGCCAGCAGTGAAGATGTGGGCATCCAAGGAGAGACCCAGTACTTC.